These 15 T cell receptor beta chains were all obtained from the same sample, sequenced in a study of T cell responses to AZD1222 COVID-19 vaccine. The table came from immunoSEQ multiplex PCR; TCRdb's copy has only in-frame clones and leaves some out. The data show approximately 180,000 clones, over 75% seen once. Sequencing used peripheral blood, obtained on day 0 of AZD1222 vaccination. These TCRs come from an adult in good health.

This clone has more than one count but fewer than ten. The chain carries TRBV2 and TRBJ1-1; tentatively, D is TRBD1 (6 bases). The CDR3 loop spans 11 amino acids. V lost 6 bases and J 13 bases, leaving 15 bases between the germline ends. Germline-derived CDR1 and CDR2 are SNHLY and FYNNEI. The CDR3 DNA is TGTGCCAGCAGATCAACAGGGCACGGTTTCTTT. This sequence encodes CASRSTGHGFF.

In this sample, this clone turned up once. This chain uses TRBV6-5 with TRBJ1-2; D call uncertain. Germline CDR1 MNHEY, CDR2 SVGAGI. V gave up 0 bases and J gave up 2 bases, with 10 bases separating them. The CDR3 spans 15 residues. The CDR3 DNA reads TGTGCCAGCAGTTACTCGTGGGATCCAAACTATGGCTACACCTTC. Translated: CASSYSWDPNYGYTF.

This clone was observed once. This chain connects TRBV5-1 to TRBJ1-2; maybe TRBD1 (5 bases). The ends were cut back, 0 bases at V and 8 bases at J, with 20 bases in the middle. This CDR3 region has 16 residues. The germline gives CDR1 SGHRS, CDR2 YFSETQ. The CDR3: CASSLDRSTHSRGYTF. The CDR3 DNA follows: TGCGCCAGCAGCTTGGACAGGTCAACTCACAGTCGCGGCTACACCTTC.

The chain has TRBV25-1 and TRBJ1-5; a weak D match, TRBD1 (5 bases). The CDR3 length is 16 residues. The germline V and J ends were trimmed by 4 bases and 5 bases, with 18 bases remaining between them. Germline loops: CDR1 MGHDK, CDR2 SYGVNS. The CDR3: CASSGPGQGSDQPQHF. The CDR3 DNA reads TGTGCCAGCAGTGGCCCCGGCCAGGGCTCCGATCAGCCCCAGCATTTT. Combining the CDR3 with reference TRBV25-1 and TRBJ1-5 gives the whole variable domain EADIYQTPRYLVIGTGKKITLECSQTMGHDKMYWYQQDPGMELHLIHYSYGVNSTEKGDLSSESTVSRIRTEHFPLTLESARPSHTSQYLCASSGPGQGSDQPQHFGDGTRLSIL.

V is TRBV19 and J is TRBJ1-2; the D is unclear. V was shortened by 9 bases and J by 4 bases, with 12 bases between the two germline ends. Germline-derived CDR1 and CDR2 are LNHDA and SQIVND (reference sequence). The length of the CDR3 is 12 residues. The DNA for the CDR3 is TGTGCCAGCGGCGGACGAGTCTATGGCTACACCTTC. As protein: CASGGRVYGYTF.

This clone turned up a few times. The V gene is TRBV5-8, the J gene TRBJ1-5; TRBD1 agrees at 10 bases. The junction had 10 bases not matched to a gene; V was cut back by 4 bases and J by 6 bases. CDR1 and CDR2 (germline): SGHTS, YDEGEE. The CDR3 spans 16 residues. The CDR3 loop is CASSPSKGQGRQPQHF. The CDR3 DNA reads TGTGCCAGCAGCCCATCGAAGGGACAGGGGCGTCAGCCCCAGCATTTT.

The V call is TRBV7-9, the J call TRBJ2-7; 11 nucleotides match TRBD1. V lost 1 base and J lost 5; bases outside the gene matches: 4. The CDR3 is 15 amino acids. Germline V lookup: CDR1 SEHNR, CDR2 FQNEAQ (reference sequence). CDR3 bases: TGTGCCAGCAGCTTAGGGACAGGGGGCTTTGACGAGCAGTACTTC. This translates into CASSLGTGGFDEQYF.

The rearrangement joins TRBV4-1 to TRBJ2-7; 8 nucleotides match TRBD1. Per the germline V gene, CDR1 is MGHRA and CDR2 is YSYEKL. The CDR3 extends over 15 amino acids. The V and J ends lost 1 base and 3 bases, in that order; junction bases with no gene match: 5. CDR3 bases: TGCGCCAGCAGCCAAGGATGGGACAGGCTCTACGAGCAGTACTTC. This codes for CASSQGWDRLYEQYF.

The V and J genes are TRBV19 and TRBJ2-1; 9 nucleotides align to TRBD2. This CDR3 comprises 17 residues. Germline V lookup: CDR1 LNHDA, CDR2 SQIVND (reference sequence). Trimming at V came to 0 bases and at J to 4 bases, leaving 7 bases not matched to a gene. The CDR3: CASSIEGSSGTYNEQFF. In DNA form, the CDR3 reads TGTGCCAGTAGTATAGAAGGTTCTAGCGGGACGTACAATGAGCAGTTCTTC.

The chain recombines TRBV7-6 with TRBJ1-1, with D uncertain. V was cut by 5 bases and J by 1 base, with 11 bases left in between. Germline-derived CDR1 and CDR2 are SGHVS and FNYEAQ. The CDR3 contains 14 residues. CDR3 DNA sequence: TGTGCCAGCAGCAATGACGGACCGAACACTGAAGCTTTCTTT. It yields the protein CASSNDGPNTEAFF.

This chain links TRBV5-8 with TRBJ2-1; D uncertain. Trimming removed 4 bases from V and 5 bases from J, with 13 bases in between. The germline gives CDR1 SGHTS, CDR2 YDEGEE. The CDR3 runs 14 residues. CDR3 DNA sequence: TGTGCCAGCAGCCCCGGGCAGTTAAACAATGAGCAGTTCTTC. Translating gives CASSPGQLNNEQFF.

The V call is TRBV6-5, the J call TRBJ1-1, with D hard to call. Germline lookup yields CDR1 MNHEY and CDR2 SVGAGI. The CDR3 spans 14 residues. The V gene lost 2 bases and the J gene lost 2 bases, with 9 bases spanning the gap. This CDR3 is CASSYREGNTEAFF. The CDR3 DNA is TGTGCCAGCAGTTACAGGGAAGGAAACACTGAAGCTTTCTTT.

The gene calls are TRBV18 and TRBJ1-1; 7 bases match TRBD1. The CDR3 has 13 amino acids. Germline V gene data show CDR1 as KGHSH and CDR2 as LQKENI. The junction had 5 bases not matched to a gene; V was cut back by 3 bases and J by 7 bases. Here the CDR3 DNA reads TGTGCCAGCTCACCGGGAGGGGGCGTTGAAGCTTTCTTT. This translates into CASSPGGGVEAFF.

This clone has just a few counts. The V call is TRBV2, the J call TRBJ1-5; weak D call: TRBD1 (6 bases). From germline, CDR1 is SNHLY and CDR2 FYNNEI. This CDR3 region has 16 residues. V was trimmed by 6 bases and J by 9 bases, leaving 24 bases between them. The CDR3 sequence: CASRDQGRPKGGPQHF. For the CDR3, the DNA is TGTGCCAGCAGGGACCAGGGACGGCCGAAGGGGGGGCCCCAGCATTTT.

The chain is built from TRBV3-1 (or the pseudogene TRBV3-2) and TRBJ1-4; D perhaps matches TRBD1 (6 bases). CDR1 and CDR2 (germline): LGHDT, YNNKEL (reference sequence). The CDR3 runs 17 residues. Trimming cost V 1 base and J 7 bases, with 19 bases left between them. The CDR3 DNA reads as TGTGCCAGCAGCCAAGCCATAGACAGGTATTCAAGTGAAAAACTGTTTTTT. This codes for CASSQAIDRYSSEKLFF.